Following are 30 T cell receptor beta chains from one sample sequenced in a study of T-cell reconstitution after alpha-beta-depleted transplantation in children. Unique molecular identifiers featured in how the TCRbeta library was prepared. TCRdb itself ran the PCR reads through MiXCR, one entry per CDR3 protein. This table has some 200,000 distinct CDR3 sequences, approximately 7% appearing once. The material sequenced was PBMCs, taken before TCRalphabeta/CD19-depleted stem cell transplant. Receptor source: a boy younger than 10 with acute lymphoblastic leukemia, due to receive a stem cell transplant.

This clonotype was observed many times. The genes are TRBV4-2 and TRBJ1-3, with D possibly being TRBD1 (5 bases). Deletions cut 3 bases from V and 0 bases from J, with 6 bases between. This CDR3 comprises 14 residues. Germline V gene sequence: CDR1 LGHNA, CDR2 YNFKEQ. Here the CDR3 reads CASSQDNSGNTIYF. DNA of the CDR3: TGTGCCAGCAGCCAGGACAACTCTGGAAACACCATATATTTT.

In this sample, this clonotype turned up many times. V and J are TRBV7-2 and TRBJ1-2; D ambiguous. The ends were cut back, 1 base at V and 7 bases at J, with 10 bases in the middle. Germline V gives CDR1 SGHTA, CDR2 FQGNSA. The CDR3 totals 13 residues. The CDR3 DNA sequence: TGTGCCAGCAGCTTAGAATCCCGGGGTGGCTACACCTTC. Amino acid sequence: CASSLESRGGYTF.

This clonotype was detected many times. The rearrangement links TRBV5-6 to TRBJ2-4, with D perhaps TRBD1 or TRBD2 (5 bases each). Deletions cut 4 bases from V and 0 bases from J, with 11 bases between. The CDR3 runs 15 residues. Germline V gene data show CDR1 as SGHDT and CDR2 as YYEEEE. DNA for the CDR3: TGTGCCAGCAGCCGGGACCGACTAGCCAAAAACATTCAGTACTTC. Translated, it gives CASSRDRLAKNIQYF.

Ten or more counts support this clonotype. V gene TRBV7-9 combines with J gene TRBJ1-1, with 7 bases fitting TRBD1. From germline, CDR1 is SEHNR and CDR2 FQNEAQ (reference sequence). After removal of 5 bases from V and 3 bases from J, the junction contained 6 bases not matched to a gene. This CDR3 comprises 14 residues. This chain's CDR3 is CASSNTGDDTEAFF. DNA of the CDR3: TGTGCCAGCAGCAATACAGGGGACGACACTGAAGCTTTCTTT.

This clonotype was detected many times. The CDR3 is CASSRAQNTGELFF. The DNA of the CDR3 is TGTGCCAGCAGCCGGGCGCAGAACACCGGGGAGCTGTTTTTT. J is TRBJ2-2 and V is TRBV7-3; no clear D gene. Trimming took off 5 bases at V and 1 base at J, with 8 bases between the two ends. Germline CDR1 is SGHTA and CDR2 is FQGTGA. The CDR3 spans 14 residues.

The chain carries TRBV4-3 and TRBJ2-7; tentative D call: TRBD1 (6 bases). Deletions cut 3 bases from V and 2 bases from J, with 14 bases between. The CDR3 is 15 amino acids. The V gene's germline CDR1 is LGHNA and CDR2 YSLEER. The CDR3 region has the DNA TGCGCCAGCAGCCAGGAGAACAGGGTTCCCTACGAGCAGTACTTC. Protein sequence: CASSQENRVPYEQYF.

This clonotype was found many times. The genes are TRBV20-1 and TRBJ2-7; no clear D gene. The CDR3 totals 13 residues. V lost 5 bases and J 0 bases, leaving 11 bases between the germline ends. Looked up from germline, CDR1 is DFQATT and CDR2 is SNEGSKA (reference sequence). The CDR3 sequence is CSAPLPNSYEQYF. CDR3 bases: TGCAGTGCTCCCTTACCCAACTCCTACGAGCAGTACTTC.

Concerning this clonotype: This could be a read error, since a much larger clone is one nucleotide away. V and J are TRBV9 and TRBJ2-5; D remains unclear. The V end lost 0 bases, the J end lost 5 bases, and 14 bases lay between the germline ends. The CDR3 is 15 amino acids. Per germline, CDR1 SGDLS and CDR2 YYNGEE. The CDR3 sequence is CASSVGIGIDETQYF. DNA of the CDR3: TGTGCCAGCAGCGTAGGTATAGGGATAGACGAGACCCAGTACTTC.

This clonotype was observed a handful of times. The CDR3, as DNA: TGTGCCAGCAGGGGGACAGGGGGCTCCTACGAGCAGTACTTC. As protein: CASRGTGGSYEQYF. This chain joins TRBV6-2 or TRBV6-3 and TRBJ2-7; 11 bases agree with TRBD1. The trim removed 6 bases at V and 0 bases at J, leaving 1 base unmatched. The CDR3 has 14 amino acids. Germline loops: CDR1 MNHEY, CDR2 SVGEGT.

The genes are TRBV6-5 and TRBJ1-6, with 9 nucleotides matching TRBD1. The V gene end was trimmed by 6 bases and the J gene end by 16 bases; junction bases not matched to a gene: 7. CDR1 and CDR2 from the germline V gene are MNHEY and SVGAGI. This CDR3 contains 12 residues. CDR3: CASSYGTGPLHF. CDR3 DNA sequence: TGTGCCAGCAGCTACGGGACAGGGCCACTCCACTTT.

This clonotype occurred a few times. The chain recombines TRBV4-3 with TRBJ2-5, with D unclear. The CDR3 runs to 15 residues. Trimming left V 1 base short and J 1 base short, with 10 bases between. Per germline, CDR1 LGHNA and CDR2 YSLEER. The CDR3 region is CASSQGNKGQETQYF. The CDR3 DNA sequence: TGCGCCAGCAGCCAAGGGAATAAGGGCCAAGAGACCCAGTACTTC.

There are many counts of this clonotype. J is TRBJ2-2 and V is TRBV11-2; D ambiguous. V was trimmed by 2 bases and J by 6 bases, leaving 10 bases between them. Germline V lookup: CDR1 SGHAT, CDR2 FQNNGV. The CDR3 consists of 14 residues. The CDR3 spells CASSLTRTAGELFF. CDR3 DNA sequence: TGTGCCAGCAGCTTAACCCGGACGGCCGGGGAGCTGTTTTTT.

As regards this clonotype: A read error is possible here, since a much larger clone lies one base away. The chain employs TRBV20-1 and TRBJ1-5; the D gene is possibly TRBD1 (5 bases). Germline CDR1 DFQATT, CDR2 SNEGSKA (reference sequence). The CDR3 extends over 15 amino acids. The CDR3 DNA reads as TGCTGTGCTAGAGATGCCCGGGGCGGCAATCAGCCCCAGCATTTT. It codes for CCARDARGGNQPQHF.

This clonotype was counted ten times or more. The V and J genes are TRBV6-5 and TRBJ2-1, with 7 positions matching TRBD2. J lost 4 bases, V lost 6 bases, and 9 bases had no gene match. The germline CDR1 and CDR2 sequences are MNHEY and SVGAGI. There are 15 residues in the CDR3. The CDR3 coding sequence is TGTGCCAGCAGCTACGGTCTAGCGGCTTACAATGAGCAGTTCTTC. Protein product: CASSYGLAAYNEQFF.

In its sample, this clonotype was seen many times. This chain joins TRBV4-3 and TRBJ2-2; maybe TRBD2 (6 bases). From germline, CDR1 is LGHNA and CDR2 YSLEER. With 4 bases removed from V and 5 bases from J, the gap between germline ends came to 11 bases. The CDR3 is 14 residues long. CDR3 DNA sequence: TGCGCCAGCAGCCGCGGGACTTTGACCGGGGAGCTGTTTTTT. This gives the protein CASSRGTLTGELFF.

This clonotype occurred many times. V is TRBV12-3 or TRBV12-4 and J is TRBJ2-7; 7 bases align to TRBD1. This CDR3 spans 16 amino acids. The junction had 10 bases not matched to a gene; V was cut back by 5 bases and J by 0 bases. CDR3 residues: CASSTIYRDSSYEQYF. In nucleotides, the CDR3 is TGTGCCAGCAGTACTATTTATCGGGACAGCTCCTACGAGCAGTACTTC.

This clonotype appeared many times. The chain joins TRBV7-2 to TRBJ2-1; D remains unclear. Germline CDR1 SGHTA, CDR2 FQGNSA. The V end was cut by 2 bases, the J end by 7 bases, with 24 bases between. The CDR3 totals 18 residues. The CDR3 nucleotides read TGTGCCAGCAGCTTATGGGTCCCGTTGGCACGAAACGATAATGAGCAGTTCTTC. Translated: CASSLWVPLARNDNEQFF.

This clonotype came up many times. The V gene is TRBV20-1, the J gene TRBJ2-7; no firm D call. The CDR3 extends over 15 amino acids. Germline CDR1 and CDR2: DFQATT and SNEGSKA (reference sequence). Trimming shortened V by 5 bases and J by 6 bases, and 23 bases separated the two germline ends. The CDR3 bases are TGCAGTGCTCCCGTCCCCTTAATTGACCCCAGCGAGCAGTACTTC. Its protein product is CSAPVPLIDPSEQYF.

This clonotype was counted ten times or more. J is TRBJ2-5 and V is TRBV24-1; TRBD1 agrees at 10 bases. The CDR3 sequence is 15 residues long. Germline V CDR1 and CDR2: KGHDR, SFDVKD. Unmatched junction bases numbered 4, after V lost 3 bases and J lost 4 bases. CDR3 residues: CATSDQDRGRETQYF. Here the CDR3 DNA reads TGTGCCACCAGTGATCAAGACAGGGGGCGAGAGACCCAGTACTTC.

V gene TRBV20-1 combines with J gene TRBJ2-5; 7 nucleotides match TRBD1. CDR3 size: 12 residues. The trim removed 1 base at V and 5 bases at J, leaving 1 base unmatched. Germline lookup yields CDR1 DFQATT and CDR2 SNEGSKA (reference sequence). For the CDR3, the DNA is TGCAGTGCTAGAGTACAGGGGGAGACCCAGTACTTC. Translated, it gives CSARVQGETQYF.

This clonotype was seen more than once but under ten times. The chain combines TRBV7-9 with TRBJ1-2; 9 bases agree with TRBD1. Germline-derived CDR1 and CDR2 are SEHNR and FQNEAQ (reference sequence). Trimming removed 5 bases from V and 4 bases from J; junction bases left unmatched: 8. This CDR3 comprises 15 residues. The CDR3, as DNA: TGTGCCAGCAGCCCACGGACAGGGGAACTCTATGGCTACACCTTC. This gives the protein CASSPRTGELYGYTF.

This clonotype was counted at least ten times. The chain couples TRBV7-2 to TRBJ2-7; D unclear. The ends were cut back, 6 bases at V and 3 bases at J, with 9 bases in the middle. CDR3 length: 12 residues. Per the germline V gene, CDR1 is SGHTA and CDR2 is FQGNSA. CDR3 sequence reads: CASSSQGYEQYF. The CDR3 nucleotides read TGTGCCAGCAGTTCACAAGGCTACGAGCAGTACTTC.

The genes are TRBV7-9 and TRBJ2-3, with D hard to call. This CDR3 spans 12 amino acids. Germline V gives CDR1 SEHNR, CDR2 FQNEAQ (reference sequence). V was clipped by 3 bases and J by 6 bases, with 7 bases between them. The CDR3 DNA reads TGTGCCAGCAGCTTTCCGCTGGATACGCAGTATTTT. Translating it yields CASSFPLDTQYF.

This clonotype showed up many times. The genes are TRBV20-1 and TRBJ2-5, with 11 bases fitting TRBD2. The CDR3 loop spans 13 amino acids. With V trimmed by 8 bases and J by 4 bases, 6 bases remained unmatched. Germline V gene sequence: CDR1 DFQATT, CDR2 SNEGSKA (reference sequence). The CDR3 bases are TGCAGTCCATGGCTAGCGGGGGGAGAGACCCAGTACTTC. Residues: CSPWLAGGETQYF.

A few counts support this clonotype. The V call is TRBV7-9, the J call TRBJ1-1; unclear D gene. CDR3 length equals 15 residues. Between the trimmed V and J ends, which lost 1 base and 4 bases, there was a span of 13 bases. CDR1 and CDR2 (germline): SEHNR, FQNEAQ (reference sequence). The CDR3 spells CASSLGGGMGTEAFF. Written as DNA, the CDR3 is TGTGCCAGCAGCTTAGGTGGCGGCATGGGCACTGAAGCTTTCTTT.

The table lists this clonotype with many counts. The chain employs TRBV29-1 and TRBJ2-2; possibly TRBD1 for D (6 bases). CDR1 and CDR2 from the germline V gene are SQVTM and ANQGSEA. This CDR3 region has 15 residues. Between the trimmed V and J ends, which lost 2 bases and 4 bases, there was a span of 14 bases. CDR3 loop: CSVERAGAGTGELFF. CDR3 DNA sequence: TGCAGCGTTGAAAGGGCAGGGGCTGGCACCGGGGAGCTGTTTTTT.

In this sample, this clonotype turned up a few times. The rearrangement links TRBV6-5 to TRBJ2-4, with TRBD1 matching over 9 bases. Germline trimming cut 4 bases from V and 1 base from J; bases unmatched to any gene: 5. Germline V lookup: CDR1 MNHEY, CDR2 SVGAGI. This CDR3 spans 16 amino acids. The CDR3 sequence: CASSWGQGGAKNIQYF. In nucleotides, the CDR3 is TGTGCCAGCAGTTGGGGACAGGGAGGGGCCAAAAACATTCAGTACTTC.

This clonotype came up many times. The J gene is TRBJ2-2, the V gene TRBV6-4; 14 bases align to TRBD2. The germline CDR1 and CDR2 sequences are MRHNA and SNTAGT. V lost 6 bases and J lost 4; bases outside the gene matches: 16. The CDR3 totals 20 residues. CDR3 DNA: TGTGCCAGCAGCTCCAAATCGACTAGCGGGAGGGTCGGGGGCACCGGGGAGCTGTTTTTT. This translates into CASSSKSTSGRVGGTGELFF.

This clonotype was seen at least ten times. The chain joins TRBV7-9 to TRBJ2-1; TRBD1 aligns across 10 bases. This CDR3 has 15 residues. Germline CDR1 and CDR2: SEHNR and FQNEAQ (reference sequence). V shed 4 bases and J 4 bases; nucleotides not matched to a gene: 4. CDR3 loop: CASSSGQGLYNEQFF. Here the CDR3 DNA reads TGTGCCAGCAGCTCGGGACAGGGGCTGTACAATGAGCAGTTCTTC.

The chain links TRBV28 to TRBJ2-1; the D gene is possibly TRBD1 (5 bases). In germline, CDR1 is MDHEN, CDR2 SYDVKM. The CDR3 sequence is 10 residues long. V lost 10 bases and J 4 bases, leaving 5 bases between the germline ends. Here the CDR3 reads CATGYNEQFF. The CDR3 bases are TGTGCCACAGGGTACAATGAGCAGTTCTTC.